This note documents a single TCR beta chain sequence. Its specificity is unknown. This entry comes from a study of radiotherapy plus CTLA-4 blockade in lung cancer. General study points: The best predictor of response was reported to be early blood T cell clone dynamics, with interferon-beta. After treatment with radiotherapy plus ipilimumab, TCR clones that came from the tumor expanded in blood.

Chemo-refractory metastatic non-small-cell lung cancer patients received focal radiation with ipilimumab CTLA-4 blockade. V shed 1 base and J shed 0 bases, with 14 bases lying between them. This CDR3 is built from 17 residues. Germline V gene lookup returns CDR1 MGHRA and CDR2 YSYEKL. Libraries were prepared by immunoSEQ multiplex PCR; TCRdb keeps only in-frame clonotypes and omits some of them. The table lists tens of thousands of clones, approximately 75% of them singletons, with 3.5% to 4.5% in the top ten. Sequencing used peripheral blood, obtained from a patient treated with radiotherapy plus ipilimumab. This clonotype was obtained from a human donor with non-small cell lung cancer who had a complete response to radiotherapy plus ipilimumab. V and J are TRBV4-1 and TRBJ2-3; D is unresolved. The CDR3 loop is CASSQVSKRPSTDTQYF. Written as DNA, the CDR3 is TGCGCCAGCAGCCAAGTATCGAAGCGCCCGAGCACAGATACGCAGTATTTT.